This T cell receptor beta chain appears in the sequencing data of a study of T cell responses to AZD1222 COVID-19 vaccine. Concerning this clone: Its antigen is currently unknown. Other DNA sequences in the sample encode the same CDR3.

Overall study findings and caveats: Dominant at 160-218 and 743-854, vaccine-associated CD4 TCRs also spanned spike. Repertoires in all cases were sampled only once the peak T cell response had passed.

Generated by immunoSEQ multiplex PCR, the TCRdb table keeps only in-frame clones and is missing some. This sample has approximately 110,000 clones; 90% to 95% occur once, and the top ten carry more than 2%. Trimming removed 2 bases from V and 1 base from J, with 5 bases in between. The CDR3 has 13 amino acids. The V gene's germline CDR1 is SGHTA and CDR2 FQGTGA. J is TRBJ1-1 and V is TRBV7-3, with unresolved D. This TCR was recovered from an adult in good health. Sequenced material: peripheral blood, taken on day 0 of AZD1222 vaccination. The CDR3 is CASSLGTNTEAFF. The CDR3 DNA is TGTGCCAGCAGCTTAGGAACGAACACTGAAGCTTTCTTT.